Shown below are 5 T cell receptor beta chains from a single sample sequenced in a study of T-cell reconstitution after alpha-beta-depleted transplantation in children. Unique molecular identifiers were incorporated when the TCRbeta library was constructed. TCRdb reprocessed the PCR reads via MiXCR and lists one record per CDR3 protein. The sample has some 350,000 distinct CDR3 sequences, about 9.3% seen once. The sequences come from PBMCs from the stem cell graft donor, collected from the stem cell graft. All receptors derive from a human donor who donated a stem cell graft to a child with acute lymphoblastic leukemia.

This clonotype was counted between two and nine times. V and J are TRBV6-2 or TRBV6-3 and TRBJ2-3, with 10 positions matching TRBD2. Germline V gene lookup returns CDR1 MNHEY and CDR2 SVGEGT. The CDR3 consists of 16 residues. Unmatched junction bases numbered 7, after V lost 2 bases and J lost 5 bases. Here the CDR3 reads CASSYPLAGVKDTQYF. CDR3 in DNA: TGTGCCAGCAGTTACCCGCTAGCGGGAGTAAAAGATACGCAGTATTTT.

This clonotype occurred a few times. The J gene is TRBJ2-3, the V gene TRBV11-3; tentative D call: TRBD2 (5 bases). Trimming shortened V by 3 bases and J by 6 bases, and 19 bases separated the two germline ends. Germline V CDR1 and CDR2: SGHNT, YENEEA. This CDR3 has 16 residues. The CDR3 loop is CASSLTVAPRGDTQYF. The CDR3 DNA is TGTGCCAGCAGCTTGACCGTTGCCCCGCGAGGGGATACGCAGTATTTT. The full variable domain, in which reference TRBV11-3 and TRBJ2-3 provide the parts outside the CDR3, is EAGVVQSPRYKIIEKKQPVAFWCNPISGHNTLYWYLQNLGQGPELLIRYENEEAVDDSQLPKDRFSAERLKGVDSTLKIQPAELGDSAVYLCASSLTVAPRGDTQYFGPGTRLTVL.

The CDR3 loop is CASSLTSGGEYGYTF. For the CDR3, the DNA is TGCGCCAGCAGCTTGACCTCCGGCGGGGAATATGGCTACACCTTC. The V call is TRBV5-1, the J call TRBJ1-2; no reliable D call. CDR1 is SGHRS and CDR2 is YFSETQ in the germline V gene. This CDR3 has 15 amino acids. V gave up 1 base and J gave up 5 bases, with 15 bases separating them.

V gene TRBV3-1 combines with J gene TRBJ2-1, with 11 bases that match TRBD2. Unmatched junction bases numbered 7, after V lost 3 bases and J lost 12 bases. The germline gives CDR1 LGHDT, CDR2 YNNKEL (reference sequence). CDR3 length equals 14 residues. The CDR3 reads CASSHGLAGKGQFF. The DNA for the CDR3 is TGTGCCAGCAGCCATGGACTAGCGGGTAAAGGGCAGTTCTTC.

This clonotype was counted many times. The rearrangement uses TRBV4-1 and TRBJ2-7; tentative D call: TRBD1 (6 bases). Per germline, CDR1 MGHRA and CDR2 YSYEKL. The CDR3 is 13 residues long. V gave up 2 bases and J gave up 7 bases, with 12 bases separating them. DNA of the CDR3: TGCGCCAGCAGCCAAACCAGGGGTGGGGAGCAGTACTTC. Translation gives CASSQTRGGEQYF.